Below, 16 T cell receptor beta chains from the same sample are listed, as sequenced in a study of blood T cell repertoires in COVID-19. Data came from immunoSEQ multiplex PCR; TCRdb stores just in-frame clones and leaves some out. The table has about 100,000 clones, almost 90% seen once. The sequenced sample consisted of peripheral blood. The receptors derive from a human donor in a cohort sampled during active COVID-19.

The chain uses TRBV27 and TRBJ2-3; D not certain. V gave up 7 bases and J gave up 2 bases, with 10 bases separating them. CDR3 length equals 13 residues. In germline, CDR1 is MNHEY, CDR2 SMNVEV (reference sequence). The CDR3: CASNHKNTDTQYF. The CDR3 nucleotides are TGTGCCAGCAACCACAAAAACACAGATACGCAGTATTTT.

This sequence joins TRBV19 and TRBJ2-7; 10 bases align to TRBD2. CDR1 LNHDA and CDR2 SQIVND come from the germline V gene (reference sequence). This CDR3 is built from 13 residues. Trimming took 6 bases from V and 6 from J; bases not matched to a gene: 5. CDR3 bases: TGTGCCAGTAGGTCTAGCGGGAGCACCGAGCAGTACTTC. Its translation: CASRSSGSTEQYF. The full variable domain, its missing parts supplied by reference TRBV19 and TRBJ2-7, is DGGITQSPKYLFRKEGQNVTLSCEQNLNHDAMYWYRQDPGQGLRLIYYSQIVNDFQKGDIAEGYSVSREKKESFPLTVTSAQKNPTAFYLCASRSSGSTEQYFGPGTRLTVT.

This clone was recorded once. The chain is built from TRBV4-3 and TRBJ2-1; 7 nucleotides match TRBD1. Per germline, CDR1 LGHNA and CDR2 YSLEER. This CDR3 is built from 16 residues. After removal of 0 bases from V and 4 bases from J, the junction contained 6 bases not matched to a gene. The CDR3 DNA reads TGCGCCAGCAGCCAAGATCGAGGGGGCCGGTACAATGAGCAGTTCTTC. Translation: CASSQDRGGRYNEQFF.

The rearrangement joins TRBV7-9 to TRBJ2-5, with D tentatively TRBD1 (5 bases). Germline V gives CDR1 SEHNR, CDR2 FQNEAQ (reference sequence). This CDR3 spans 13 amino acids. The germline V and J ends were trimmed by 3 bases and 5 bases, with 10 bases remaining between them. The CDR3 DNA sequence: TGTGCCAGCAGCTTTGACAGTGGGGAGACCCAGTACTTC. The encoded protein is CASSFDSGETQYF.

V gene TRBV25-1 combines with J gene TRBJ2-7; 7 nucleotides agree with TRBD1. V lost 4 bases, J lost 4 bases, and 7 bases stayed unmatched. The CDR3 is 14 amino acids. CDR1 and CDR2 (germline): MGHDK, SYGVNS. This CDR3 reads CASSVRDSRYEQYF. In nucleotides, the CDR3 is TGTGCCAGCAGTGTCCGGGACAGTCGTTACGAGCAGTACTTC.

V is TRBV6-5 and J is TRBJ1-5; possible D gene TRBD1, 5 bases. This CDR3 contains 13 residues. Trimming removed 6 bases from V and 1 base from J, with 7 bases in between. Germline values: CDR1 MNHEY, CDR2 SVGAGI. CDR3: CASRDKSNQPQHF. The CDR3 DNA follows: TGTGCCAGCAGGGACAAGAGCAATCAGCCCCAGCATTTT.

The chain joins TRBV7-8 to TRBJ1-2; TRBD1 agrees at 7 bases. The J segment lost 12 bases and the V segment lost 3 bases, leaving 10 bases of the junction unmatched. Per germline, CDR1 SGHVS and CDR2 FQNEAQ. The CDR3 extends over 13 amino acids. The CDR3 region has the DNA TGTGCCAGCAGCTTGGGCAGGGGGTTAGGGAACACCTTC. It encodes CASSLGRGLGNTF.

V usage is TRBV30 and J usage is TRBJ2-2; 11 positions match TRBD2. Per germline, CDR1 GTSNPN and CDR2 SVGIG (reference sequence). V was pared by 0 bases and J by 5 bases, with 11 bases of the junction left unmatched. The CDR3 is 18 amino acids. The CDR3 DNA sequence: TGTGCCTGGAGTGTACAGAGTAGCGGGAGGGCGGGGACCGGGGAGCTGTTTTTT. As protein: CAWSVQSSGRAGTGELFF.

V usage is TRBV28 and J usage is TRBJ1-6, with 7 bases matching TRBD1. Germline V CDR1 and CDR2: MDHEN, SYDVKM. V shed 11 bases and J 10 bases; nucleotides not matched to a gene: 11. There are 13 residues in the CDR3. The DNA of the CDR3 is TGTGCCCACCGAGGACAGGCTGGGTCACCCCTCCACTTT. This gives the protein CAHRGQAGSPLHF.

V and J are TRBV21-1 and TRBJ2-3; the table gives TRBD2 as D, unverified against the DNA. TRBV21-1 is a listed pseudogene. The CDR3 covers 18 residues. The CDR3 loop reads CASSGGTSGREPADTQYF. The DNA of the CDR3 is TGTGCCAGCAGTGGAGGGACTAGCGGGAGGGAGCCCGCAGATACGCAGTATTTT.

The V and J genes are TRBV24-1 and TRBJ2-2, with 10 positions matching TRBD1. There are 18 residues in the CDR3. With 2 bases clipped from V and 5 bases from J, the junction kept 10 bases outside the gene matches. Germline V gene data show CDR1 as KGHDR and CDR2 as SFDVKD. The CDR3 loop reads CATSDSPTGGIATGELFF. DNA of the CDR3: TGTGCCACCAGTGATTCCCCGACAGGGGGCATTGCGACCGGGGAGCTGTTTTTT.

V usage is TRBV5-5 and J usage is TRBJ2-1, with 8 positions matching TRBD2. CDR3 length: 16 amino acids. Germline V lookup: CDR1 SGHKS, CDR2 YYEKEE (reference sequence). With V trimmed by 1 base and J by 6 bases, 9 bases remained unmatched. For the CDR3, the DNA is TGTGCCAGCAGCTTGTTCCTAGCGGGTGAGGTCAATGAGCAGTTCTTC. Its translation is CASSLFLAGEVNEQFF.

CDR3 sequence reads: CASSPNLAAPTGELFF. DNA of the CDR3: TGTGCCAGCAGTCCCAATCTAGCGGCCCCCACCGGGGAGCTGTTTTTT. The V and J genes are TRBV27 and TRBJ2-2; 7 positions agree with TRBD2. The germline gives CDR1 MNHEY, CDR2 SMNVEV (reference sequence). Losses at the gene ends were 5 bases for V and 4 bases for J; bases not matched to a gene: 10. The CDR3 runs to 16 residues.

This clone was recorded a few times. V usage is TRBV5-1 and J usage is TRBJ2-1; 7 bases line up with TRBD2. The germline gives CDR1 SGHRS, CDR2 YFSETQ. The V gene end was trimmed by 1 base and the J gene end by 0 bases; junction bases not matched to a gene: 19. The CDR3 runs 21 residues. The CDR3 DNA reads TGCGCCAGCAGCTTGAAGGTGGGACTATCGACCTTGAGGGGCTCCTACAATGAGCAGTTCTTC. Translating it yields CASSLKVGLSTLRGSYNEQFF.

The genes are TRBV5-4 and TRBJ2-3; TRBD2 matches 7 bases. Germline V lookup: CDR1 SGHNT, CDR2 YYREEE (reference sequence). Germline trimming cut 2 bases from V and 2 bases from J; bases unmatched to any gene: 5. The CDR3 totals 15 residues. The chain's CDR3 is CASSLGLDFTDTQYF. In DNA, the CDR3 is TGTGCCAGCAGCTTAGGACTAGATTTCACAGATACGCAGTATTTT.

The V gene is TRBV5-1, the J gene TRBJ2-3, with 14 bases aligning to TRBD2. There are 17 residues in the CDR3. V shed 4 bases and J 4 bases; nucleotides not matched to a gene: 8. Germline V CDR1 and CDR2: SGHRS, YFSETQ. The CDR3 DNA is TGCGCCAGCAGCCCTCGACTAGCGGGAGGGCTCGCAGATACGCAGTATTTT. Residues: CASSPRLAGGLADTQYF.